The 20 T cell receptor beta chains in this list originate from one sample, sequenced in a study of cytomegalovirus exposure and HLA in healthy donors. PCR primers comprised 60 Vbeta and 13 Jbeta primers. Assay: immunoSEQ multiplex PCR; the TCRdb copy retains only in-frame clones and omits some. The data contain about 120,000 clones, 74% of them singletons. Sequenced sample: PBMCs. The receptors were sampled from a man in his forties or fifties in good health and CMV-seropositive.

J is TRBJ1-2 and V is TRBV9; 8 bases are shared with TRBD1. In germline, CDR1 is SGDLS, CDR2 YYNGEE. Trimming took 2 bases from V and 4 from J; bases not matched to a gene: 7. The CDR3 has 15 residues. The CDR3 protein is CASSVQDREGYGYTF. The CDR3 region has the DNA TGTGCCAGCAGCGTCCAGGACAGGGAGGGCTATGGCTACACCTTC.

The chain uses TRBV14 and TRBJ1-6, with 7 bases aligning to TRBD1. Germline CDR1 reads SGHDN; CDR2 reads FVKESK. The CDR3 spans 16 residues. V lost 4 bases, J lost 1 base, and 4 bases stayed unmatched. The CDR3 protein is CASSLSQGSYNSPLHF. CDR3 sequence (DNA): TGTGCCAGCAGCCTATCACAGGGGTCCTATAATTCACCCCTCCACTTT.

The rearrangement links TRBV6-1 to TRBJ1-1; 7 bases are shared with TRBD1. Germline V gene data show CDR1 as MNHNS and CDR2 as SASEGT. The V gene end was trimmed by 6 bases and the J gene end by 4 bases; junction bases not matched to a gene: 5. The CDR3 totals 13 residues. The CDR3 nucleotides read TGTGCCAGCAGGCCTACAGGGGCCACTGAAGCTTTCTTT. Protein: CASRPTGATEAFF.

In its sample, this clone was seen once. The V gene is TRBV6-5, the J gene TRBJ2-5; D uncertain. The CDR3 runs 12 residues. Germline CDR1 is MNHEY and CDR2 is SVGAGI. V lost 0 bases and J 9 bases, leaving 8 bases between the germline ends. For the CDR3, the DNA is TGTGCCAGCAGTTACTCTTCAGGCGCCCAGTACTTC. Its protein product is CASSYSSGAQYF.

The rearrangement uses TRBV30 and TRBJ1-4, with 7 bases aligning to TRBD1. The CDR3 is made up of 14 amino acids. Per germline, CDR1 GTSNPN and CDR2 SVGIG (reference sequence). V dropped 5 bases and J dropped 6; count of bases not matched to a gene: 9. The DNA for the CDR3 is TGTGCCTGGGGGGCCGGGACAGAGCATGAAAAACTGTTTTTT. Its translation: CAWGAGTEHEKLFF.

The rearrangement joins TRBV5-4 to TRBJ1-1; 10 bases are shared with TRBD1. The CDR3 has 14 residues. CDR1 is SGHNT and CDR2 is YYREEE in the germline V gene (reference sequence). Unmatched junction bases numbered 10, after V lost 4 bases and J lost 10 bases. CDR3 coding DNA: TGTGCCAGCAGCCGTCCCGGGACAGGGGTGGGAGCTTTCTTT. Translation gives CASSRPGTGVGAFF.

The chain employs TRBV27 and TRBJ1-1; 8 bases map to TRBD1. The CDR3 is 13 amino acids. V was pared by 5 bases and J by 7 bases, with 6 bases of the junction left unmatched. Germline lookup yields CDR1 MNHEY and CDR2 SMNVEV (reference sequence). The chain's CDR3 is CASSLQGGNEAFF. The CDR3 nucleotides are TGTGCCAGCAGTCTACAGGGGGGAAATGAAGCTTTCTTT.

V usage is TRBV7-9 and J usage is TRBJ2-2, with 8 bases lining up with TRBD1. V lost 5 bases, J lost 4 bases, and 6 bases stayed unmatched. Germline CDR1 SEHNR, CDR2 FQNEAQ (reference sequence). This CDR3 comprises 15 residues. As DNA, the CDR3 is TGTGCCAGCAGCCCCGGGACAGGCCGCACCGGGGAGCTGTTTTTT. Translation: CASSPGTGRTGELFF.

This clone turned up a few times. The J gene is TRBJ1-2, the V gene TRBV5-1, with 11 bases that match TRBD1. From germline, CDR1 is SGHRS and CDR2 YFSETQ. J lost 8 bases, V lost 4 bases, and 7 bases had no gene match. The CDR3 length is 14 residues. CDR3 nucleotide sequence: TGCGCCAGCAGCACGGACAGGGGGCTCCAAGGCTACACCTTC. Protein product: CASSTDRGLQGYTF.

The chain combines TRBV7-6 with TRBJ1-4; D perhaps matches TRBD1 (5 bases). V lost 2 bases, J lost 2 bases, and 9 bases lay in between. The CDR3 extends over 15 amino acids. From germline, CDR1 is SGHVS and CDR2 FNYEAQ. CDR3 nucleotide sequence: TGTGCCAGCAGCTTATTCCGACAGACTAATGAAAAACTGTTTTTT. Residues: CASSLFRQTNEKLFF.

The CDR3 DNA is TGCGCCAGCATTGAACAGGGAAACACCGGGGAGCTGTTTTTT. Translating gives CASIEQGNTGELFF. V gene TRBV10-2 combines with J gene TRBJ2-2, with D possibly being TRBD1 (6 bases). The CDR3 has 14 amino acids. Germline V gene data show CDR1 as WSHSY and CDR2 as SAAADI. The germline V and J ends were trimmed by 7 bases and 2 bases, with 11 bases remaining between them.

The rearrangement links TRBV7-8 to TRBJ1-1, with D uncertain. The CDR3 extends over 13 amino acids. Deletions cut 5 bases from V and 4 bases from J, with 11 bases between. In germline, CDR1 is SGHVS, CDR2 FQNEAQ. CDR3 in DNA: TGTGCCAGCAGCCGTACAGAGGGCACTGAAGCTTTCTTT. It encodes CASSRTEGTEAFF.

The chain joins TRBV6-5 to TRBJ2-7; TRBD1 matches 12 bases. This CDR3 region has 15 residues. Trimming took 6 bases from V and 1 from J; bases not matched to a gene: 4. CDR1 and CDR2 from the germline V gene are MNHEY and SVGAGI. The CDR3 spells CASSRDRGLSYEQYF. The CDR3 bases are TGTGCCAGCAGCAGGGACAGGGGGCTTTCCTACGAGCAGTACTTC.

The chain joins TRBV19 to TRBJ2-2; 8 positions agree with TRBD1. The CDR3 runs 15 residues. Per germline, CDR1 LNHDA and CDR2 SQIVND (reference sequence). Germline trimming cut 5 bases from V and 4 bases from J; bases unmatched to any gene: 6. The CDR3 DNA reads as TGTGCCAGTAGTTGGACAGGGTCGATCACCGGGGAGCTGTTTTTT. This sequence encodes CASSWTGSITGELFF.

This rearrangement joins TRBV9 to TRBJ2-3; the match to TRBD2 covers 7 bases. The junction had 5 bases not matched to a gene; V was cut back by 3 bases and J by 1 base. Germline CDR1 and CDR2: SGDLS and YYNGEE. The CDR3 has 15 amino acids. CDR3 sequence (DNA): TGTGCCAGCAGCGGGGGAGGGCGGGGCACAGATACGCAGTATTTT. Amino acid sequence: CASSGGGRGTDTQYF.

This chain links TRBV25-1 with TRBJ1-1; TRBD1 is a possible D gene (5 bases). The germline gives CDR1 MGHDK, CDR2 SYGVNS. V lost 1 base and J 1 base, leaving 7 bases between the germline ends. CDR3 length: 14 amino acids. The CDR3 sequence: CASSEWGENTEAFF. The CDR3 nucleotides are TGTGCCAGCAGTGAATGGGGGGAGAACACTGAAGCTTTCTTT.

The genes are TRBV6-6 and TRBJ2-3; a weak D match, TRBD2 (6 bases). Trimming removed 5 bases at V and 7 bases at J, with 13 bases between. The CDR3 is 13 residues long. The germline CDR1 and CDR2 sequences are MNHNY and SVGAGI (reference sequence). The CDR3 loop reads CASSGTSRHTQYF. CDR3 sequence (DNA): TGTGCCAGCAGTGGGACTTCTAGGCATACGCAGTATTTT.

The chain is built from TRBV5-1 and TRBJ2-7, with TRBD2 matching over 7 bases. The CDR3 contains 16 residues. The J segment lost 3 bases and the V segment lost 6 bases, leaving 15 bases of the junction unmatched. Germline CDR1 reads SGHRS; CDR2 reads YFSETQ. CDR3 coding DNA: TGCGCCAGCAAGGGTCTCGTGGACCGGGGGGACTACGAGCAGTACTTC. Its protein product is CASKGLVDRGDYEQYF.

Details on this clone: Within the sample, other DNA sequences also encode this same CDR3. The CDR3 reads CASSLDRYNEQFF. The CDR3 DNA is TGCGCCAGCAGCTTGGATCGGTACAATGAGCAGTTCTTC. The chain combines TRBV5-1 with TRBJ2-1; the D is unclear. The CDR3 is 13 amino acids. Germline CDR1 SGHRS, CDR2 YFSETQ. Trimming left V 0 bases short and J 4 bases short, with 5 bases between.

V and J are TRBV6-5 and TRBJ1-1, with 9 bases fitting TRBD1. The J segment lost 5 bases and the V segment lost 2 bases, leaving 3 bases of the junction unmatched. This CDR3 spans 14 amino acids. Germline CDR1 reads MNHEY; CDR2 reads SVGAGI. CDR3 sequence: CASSYRDRDTEAFF. The CDR3 coding sequence is TGTGCCAGCAGTTACCGGGACAGGGATACTGAAGCTTTCTTT.